The rows below give T cell receptor beta chains drawn from one sample of a study of cytomegalovirus exposure and HLA in healthy donors. Sequencing used immunoSEQ multiplex PCR; TCRdb keeps in-frame clones, though not all of them. The sample lists about 190,000 clones, about 81% occurring once. The sequencing sample was made of PBMCs. Source of these receptors: a man aged 25-40 years in good health and CMV-seropositive. The CDR3 runs from the conserved cysteine through the conserved F or W.

CDR3 length: 15; V gene: TRBV18; CDR3 protein: CASRGTGTASDTQYF
CDR3 length: 14; V gene: TRBV6-5; CDR3 protein: CASRMTEGTDTQYF
CDR3 length: 16; V gene: TRBV7-9; CDR3 protein: CSSSPRRQILNTEAFF
CDR3 length: 18; V gene: TRBV2; CDR3 protein: CASSEAWREATLINIQYF
CDR3 length: 14; V gene: TRBV19; CDR3 protein: CAGSPLGQGFGYTF
CDR3 length: 15; V gene: TRBV9; CDR3 protein: CASSVDNRVNTEAFF
CDR3 length: 15; V gene: TRBV7-9; CDR3 protein: CASSLVLAETYEQFF
CDR3 length: 14; V gene: TRBV28; CDR3 protein: CASSNRGGDNEQFF
CDR3 length: 12; V gene: TRBV11-2; CDR3 protein: CASSLVGAEAFF
CDR3 length: 16; V gene: TRBV5-4; CDR3 protein: CASSRGTGYSGNTIYF
CDR3 length: 14; V gene: TRBV4-3; CDR3 protein: CASSQSMGAYGYTF
CDR3 length: 15; V gene: TRBV6-4; CDR3 protein: CASSASGRPGYEQFF
CDR3 length: 13; V gene: TRBV2; CDR3 protein: CASKYREGEKLFF
CDR3 length: 16; V gene: TRBV5-1; CDR3 protein: CASWHPGTSSHNEQFF
CDR3 length: 12; V gene: TRBV2; CDR3 protein: CASSLGGSPLHF
CDR3 length: 13; V gene: TRBV6-5; CDR3 protein: CASSYPSGCGYTF
CDR3 length: 12; V gene: TRBV2; CDR3 protein: CASNFGNTEAFF
CDR3 length: 15; V gene: TRBV10-3; CDR3 protein: CAIRGTSGSTDTQYF
CDR3 length: 22; V gene: TRBV28; CDR3 protein: CASSLPTLTSGRASAGTDTQYF
CDR3 length: 13; V gene: TRBV28; CDR3 protein: CASKVTRGPEQYF
CDR3 length: 15; V gene: TRBV6-1; CDR3 protein: CASSGLAGGTDTQYF
CDR3 length: 14; V gene: TRBV5-6; CDR3 protein: CASSLGLSSYEQYF
CDR3 length: 15; V gene: TRBV13; CDR3 protein: CASSLRGNSNQPQHF
CDR3 length: 15; V gene: TRBV6-5; CDR3 protein: CASSYGTASSYEQYF
CDR3 length: 11; V gene: TRBV11-3; CDR3 protein: CASSFGGEIYF
CDR3 length: 12; V gene: TRBV19; CDR3 protein: CASSIVTGEAFF
CDR3 length: 17; V gene: TRBV5-1; CDR3 protein: CASSLAEGTGGFTEAFF
CDR3 length: 18; V gene: TRBV4-1; CDR3 protein: CASSQDPPQGPYTGELFF
CDR3 length: 17; V gene: TRBV18; CDR3 protein: CASSLGRGVGASYEQYF
CDR3 length: 14; V gene: TRBV19; CDR3 protein: CASSKEEEGNTIYF
CDR3 length: 14; V gene: TRBV6-1; CDR3 protein: CASSETDRTLRAFF
CDR3 length: 13; V gene: TRBV7-2; CDR3 protein: CASSFRGFTEAFF
CDR3 length: 16; V gene: TRBV4-3; CDR3 protein: CASSQGSGRAGETQYF
CDR3 length: 18; V gene: TRBV28; CDR3 protein: CASRRRDRVVESNQPQHF
CDR3 length: 17; V gene: TRBV25-1; CDR3 protein: CASSENFLAGATGELFF
CDR3 length: 16; V gene: TRBV15; CDR3 protein: CATSRTSGREAYEQYF
CDR3 length: 17; V gene: TRBV7-8; CDR3 protein: CASSFHRGRSYNSPLHF
CDR3 length: 16; V gene: TRBV7-2; CDR3 protein: CASSLHALPGQETQYF
CDR3 length: 16; V gene: TRBV19; CDR3 protein: CASSRITGGSRETQYF